Listed below are T cell receptor beta chains from one sample, sequenced in a study of blood T cell repertoires in COVID-19. Only in-frame clones appear in the TCRdb table, and some are missing; sequencing was by immunoSEQ multiplex PCR. The sample shows more than 150,000 clones, about four fifths of them seen only once. Sequencing was performed on peripheral blood. These TCRs come from a human donor in a cohort sampled during active COVID-19. The CDR3 runs from the conserved cysteine through the conserved F or W. The D gene is left open where the match is weak. Expanded clones get a size class; other rows say once, few or many, or leave the size out.

v_gene: TRBV6-4
len: 15
j_gene: TRBJ1-2
d_gene: NA
abundance: NA
CDR3nt: TGTGCCAGCAGTTCCAACCCGGGGGGAGACTATGGCTACACCTTC
CDR3aa: CASSSNPGGDYGYTF

v_gene: TRBV5-1
len: 14
j_gene: TRBJ2-7
d_gene: NA
abundance: NA
CDR3nt: TGCGCCAGCAGCTTCGAGACAGACTCCTACGAGCAGTACTTC
CDR3aa: CASSFETDSYEQYF

v_gene: TRBV5-1
len: 14
j_gene: TRBJ2-7
d_gene: NA
abundance: once
CDR3nt: TGCGCCAGCAGCTTTGGGGCGGGGCGGGACGAGCAGTACTTC
CDR3aa: CASSFGAGRDEQYF

v_gene: TRBV10-3
len: 12
j_gene: TRBJ1-1
d_gene: NA
abundance: NA
CDR3nt: TGTGCCATCAGTGTACAGGGACAAGAAGCTTTCTTT
CDR3aa: CAISVQGQEAFF

v_gene: TRBV7-8
len: 15
j_gene: TRBJ1-3
d_gene: NA
abundance: NA
CDR3nt: TGTGCCAGCAGCTTCTCGACATCTTCTGGAAACACCATATATTTT
CDR3aa: CASSFSTSSGNTIYF

v_gene: TRBV6-1
len: 16
j_gene: TRBJ1-5
d_gene: TRBD1
abundance: NA
CDR3nt: TGTGCCAGCAGTAAAGGGACAGTCGATAGCAATCAGCCCCAGCATTTT
CDR3aa: CASSKGTVDSNQPQHF

v_gene: TRBV10-3
len: 13
j_gene: TRBJ1-6
d_gene: TRBD1
abundance: NA
CDR3nt: TGTGCCATCACCCGGGACAGGGATTCACCCCTCCACTTT
CDR3aa: CAITRDRDSPLHF

v_gene: TRBV18
len: 15
j_gene: TRBJ1-2
d_gene: TRBD1
abundance: NA
CDR3nt: TGTGCCAGCTCACGGGGACAGGGAGCTAACTATGGCTACACCTTC
CDR3aa: CASSRGQGANYGYTF

v_gene: TRBV11-3
len: 13
j_gene: TRBJ1-1
d_gene: NA
abundance: NA
CDR3nt: TGTGCCAGCAGCGTCCAGGGGAACACTGAAGCTTTCTTT
CDR3aa: CASSVQGNTEAFF

v_gene: TRBV19
len: 15
j_gene: TRBJ1-5
d_gene: TRBD1
abundance: NA
CDR3nt: TGTGCCAGCACGAGACAGGGCCTTAGCAATCAGCCCCAGCATTTT
CDR3aa: CASTRQGLSNQPQHF

v_gene: TRBV5-1
len: 15
j_gene: TRBJ1-2
d_gene: NA
abundance: NA
CDR3nt: TGCGCCAGCAGCACCTCAGGGTCGGGCCACTATGGCTACACCTTC
CDR3aa: CASSTSGSGHYGYTF

v_gene: TRBV11-2
len: 15
j_gene: TRBJ1-2
d_gene: TRBD1
abundance: few
CDR3nt: TGTGCCAGCAGCCCACAGGGGGCAGTCAACTATGGCTACACCTTC
CDR3aa: CASSPQGAVNYGYTF

v_gene: TRBV5-4
len: 17
j_gene: TRBJ2-1
d_gene: NA
abundance: few
CDR3nt: TGTGCCAGCAGCCCCCATGGAGGTGGCAGCTCCTACAATGAGCAGTTCTTC
CDR3aa: CASSPHGGGSSYNEQFF

v_gene: TRBV11-2
len: 17
j_gene: TRBJ1-6
d_gene: NA
abundance: NA
CDR3nt: TGTGCCAGCAGCTTATCGGGGGGGCGCGGGTTTATATCACCCCTCCACTTT
CDR3aa: CASSLSGGRGFISPLHF

v_gene: TRBV6-5
len: 14
j_gene: TRBJ2-5
d_gene: TRBD2
abundance: once
CDR3nt: TGTGCCAGCAGCTGGATGGACGGGAGGGAAACCCAGTACTTC
CDR3aa: CASSWMDGRETQYF

v_gene: TRBV30
len: 14
j_gene: TRBJ2-5
d_gene: TRBD1
abundance: NA
CDR3nt: TGTGCCTGGAGTGTAGTGACAGGGGAGGAGACCCAGTACTTC
CDR3aa: CAWSVVTGEETQYF

v_gene: TRBV6-2/TRBV6-3
len: 15
j_gene: TRBJ1-3
d_gene: NA
abundance: NA
CDR3nt: TGTGCCAGCAGTTTATACAGCTCATCCTATGGCACCATATATTTT
CDR3aa: CASSLYSSSYGTIYF

v_gene: TRBV2
len: 14
j_gene: TRBJ2-5
d_gene: NA
abundance: NA
CDR3nt: TGTGCCAGCAGTGAGCGAGGGTCTAGGGAGACCCAGTACTTC
CDR3aa: CASSERGSRETQYF

v_gene: TRBV9
len: 14
j_gene: TRBJ2-1
d_gene: TRBD2
abundance: few
CDR3nt: TGTGCCAGCAGCCCCTACAGCGGGGGCGATGAGCAGTTCTTC
CDR3aa: CASSPYSGGDEQFF

v_gene: TRBV29-1
len: 12
j_gene: TRBJ1-1
d_gene: TRBD1
abundance: NA
CDR3nt: TGCAGCGCTAAACAGGGGGACACTGAAGCTTTCTTT
CDR3aa: CSAKQGDTEAFF

v_gene: TRBV7-9
len: 16
j_gene: TRBJ1-2
d_gene: NA
abundance: NA
CDR3nt: TGTGCCAGCAGCTCAAAGACCGGAGACTTTAACTATGGCTACACCTTC
CDR3aa: CASSSKTGDFNYGYTF

v_gene: TRBV11-2
len: 12
j_gene: TRBJ2-7
d_gene: NA
abundance: NA
CDR3nt: TGTGCCAGCAGCTTCGTATCCTACGAGCAGTACTTC
CDR3aa: CASSFVSYEQYF

v_gene: TRBV13
len: 15
j_gene: TRBJ2-7
d_gene: NA
abundance: once
CDR3nt: TGTGCCAGCAGCTTAGGGTCTGGACAGATCTACGAGCAGTACTTC
CDR3aa: CASSLGSGQIYEQYF